This section outlines one T cell receptor (beta chain) sequence together with its context. These data originate in a study of blood T cell repertoires in COVID-19. Clones were read by immunoSEQ multiplex PCR, and TCRdb kept only the in-frame ones, dropping some. The repertoire holds roughly 180,000 clones, with 94% as singletons. The junction had 6 bases not matched to a gene; V was cut back by 3 bases and J by 6 bases. Per germline, CDR1 KGHSH and CDR2 LQKENI. This CDR3 comprises 16 residues. The genes are TRBV18 and TRBJ1-5, with 12 bases fitting TRBD1. This TCR came from a man aged 25-45 years with COVID-19, enrolled during active disease. What was sequenced was peripheral blood. CDR3 amino acids: CASSPGTGGSGQPQHF. CDR3 nucleotides: TGTGCCAGCTCACCGGGGACAGGGGGCTCCGGTCAGCCCCAGCATTTT.